This is a list of T cell receptor beta chains from one sample in a study of T cells in Graves' hyperthyroidism and ophthalmopathy. TCRdb processed the multiplex PCR reads anew with MiXCR; each CDR3 protein has one entry. The sample lists roughly 500,000 distinct CDR3 sequences; 40% to 55% were seen once. Sequences were obtained from peripheral blood or thyroid tissue (not recorded which). The receptors originated from an adult woman with Graves' disease, either hyperthyroidism or ophthalmopathy (not recorded which). Both conserved end residues are part of each CDR3. The D gene is left open where the match is weak. Clone size is stated in some rows and not others, as once, few, many or a class when expanded.

>TRBJ1-5|many|-|TRBV5-5
TGTGCCAGCAGCTGGGGGTCAGAGACCAGCAATCAGCCCCAGCATTTT
CASSWGSETSNQPQHF
>TRBJ1-1|-|-|TRBV2
TGTGCCAGCAGTGACCTGGGACGGAGGGACACTGAAGCTTTCTTT
CASSDLGRRDTEAFF
>TRBJ1-1|many|-|TRBV19
TGTGCCAGTAGTATGTGGGGCCCGAACACTGAAGCTTTCTTT
CASSMWGPNTEAFF
>TRBJ1-1|many|-|TRBV29-1
TGCAGCGTTATAACACCGGGGTCAATGAACACTGAAGCTTTCTTT
CSVITPGSMNTEAFF
>TRBJ1-2|many|-|TRBV15
TGTGCCACCAGCAATATGGAAAGAGGGCATGGCTACACCTTC
CATSNMERGHGYTF
>TRBJ2-1|few|TRBD1|TRBV7-9
TGTGCCAGCAGCTTAGGGGCAGGGGGCGTTGAGCAGTTCTTC
CASSLGAGGVEQFF
>TRBJ2-7|many|TRBD2|TRBV20-1
TGCAGTGCGACACTCCCTGGCGGGAGGGCCCATAATGAGCAGTACTTC
CSATLPGGRAHNEQYF
>TRBJ2-7|few|-|TRBV29-1
TGCAGCGCCGGGACGGTGAACGAGCAGTACTTC
CSAGTVNEQYF
>TRBJ1-5|-|TRBD1|TRBV7-2
TGTGCCAGTAGTCAGGGACAGCCAAATCAGCCCCAGCATTTT
CASSQGQPNQPQHF
>TRBJ1-5|-|-|TRBV9
TGTGCCAGCAGCGTAGGGGTAGCGGGGCCCCAGCATTTT
CASSVGVAGPQHF
>TRBJ1-1|-|-|TRBV19
TGTGCCAGTATAAAAAGTGGGTTGAACACTGAAGCTTTCTTT
CASIKSGLNTEAFF
>TRBJ1-1|-|-|TRBV11-2
TGTGCCAGCAGCCCGACAGTTTCGGGAAACACTGAAGCTTTCTTT
CASSPTVSGNTEAFF
>TRBJ1-1|-|-|TRBV10-3
TGTGCCACCGGCCCAGGGCAGGCTTTCTTT
CATGPGQAFF
>TRBJ2-7|many|TRBD2|TRBV15
TGTGCCACCAGCAGAACCCTAGCGGGAACCTACGAGCAGTACTTC
CATSRTLAGTYEQYF
>TRBJ1-3|many|-|TRBV6-5
TGTGCCAGCAGTTTGTTGACCGCTAGCTCTGGAAACACCATATATTTT
CASSLLTASSGNTIYF
>TRBJ1-1|-|-|TRBV20-1
TGCAGTGCTAGAGATCTCTTGGTGAACACTGAAGCTTTCTTT
CSARDLLVNTEAFF
>TRBJ1-6|few|TRBD1|TRBV10-2
TGCGCCAGCAGACAGGGGAGGGATAATTCACCCCTCCACTTT
CASRQGRDNSPLHF
>TRBJ2-7|-|-|TRBV4-1
TGCGCCAGCAGCCAAGATGCAACAGGTTCCTCCTCCTACGAGCAGTACTTC
CASSQDATGSSSYEQYF
>TRBJ1-2|few|TRBD1|TRBV7-9
TGTGCCAGCAGCAGGACAGGGGTGGGCTACACCTTC
CASSRTGVGYTF